The clone carrying this T cell receptor beta chain was observed a handful of times. Its antigen remains unknown. Trimming shortened V by 1 base and J by 7 bases, and 23 bases separated the two germline ends. The CDR3 runs 17 residues. The V gene's germline CDR1 is LGHDT and CDR2 YNNKEL (reference sequence). The data originate from a study of identical twins. Study conclusions and caveats: Findings came from cross-sectional statistics, without long-term follow-up of donors.

Template switching, a step in the protocol, added a universal primer site, and cDNA carried unique molecular identifiers. TCRdb itself ran the 5' RACE reads through MiXCR, one entry per CDR3 protein. The data show roughly 1.6 million distinct CDR3 sequences, under 35% seen once. The sample was cord blood. The chain combines TRBV3-1 with TRBJ2-7, with D possibly matching TRBD2 (6 bases). The sequence was obtained from a newborn girl in good health. The CDR3, as DNA: TGTGCCAGCAGCCAAGGCCTCCGCGGGAAGGGAGTCTATGAGCAGTACTTC. Translated, it gives CASSQGLRGKGVYEQYF.